One TCR beta chain is described in this entry. Its target is not known. TCRdb independently ran MiXCR on the reads; one entry per CDR3 protein. The data hold fewer than 75,000 distinct CDR3 sequences, with approximately 50% observed a single time. The sample originates from a study of type 1 regulatory T cells. Study as a whole: An in vitro protocol generated T-allo10, a Tr1-enriched, alloantigen-specific CD4 T cell product.

Overall study findings and caveats: Tr1 cells had a more restricted TCR repertoire than non-Tr1 cells.

This clonotype originated in a human donor in good health. Sample: cultured non-Tr1 T cells, either the whole culture or a sorted T cell fraction (not recorded which).

Here the CDR3 reads CASGARDRVNEKLFF. In nucleotides, the CDR3 is TGTGCCAGCGGAGCTAGGGACAGGGTGAATGAAAAACTGTTTTTT. The chain joins TRBV2 to TRBJ1-4; 9 bases match TRBD1. CDR3 size: 15 residues. With V trimmed by 8 bases and J by 5 bases, 9 bases remained unmatched. Germline V gene data show CDR1 as SNHLY and CDR2 as FYNNEI. The entire variable domain, with the rest obtained from reference TRBV2 and TRBJ1-4, is as follows: EPEVTQTPSHQVTQMGQEVILRCVPISNHLYFYWYRQILGQKVEFLVSFYNNEISEKSEIFDDQFSVERPDGSNFTLKIRSTKLEDSAMYFCASGARDRVNEKLFFGSGTQLSVL.